This T cell receptor beta chain came from a study of cytomegalovirus exposure and HLA in healthy donors. As for the study in general: Earlier findings included some 120 million unique TCR beta sequences obtained from roughly 200 million T cells. Of the donors genotyped, 398 in all, 80% to 85% fell in the Caucasian-associated ancestry cluster.

The donors gave bone marrow, and they were healthy. The PCR was carried out with 60 Vbeta primers and 13 Jbeta primers. This table comes from immunoSEQ multiplex PCR, and its TCRdb copy is limited to in-frame clones, with some not included. The sample carries some 150,000 clones, about two thirds recorded once. Study findings and constraints: Across donors, sequencing depth was assumed by presence/absence analyses to be roughly uniform.

The CDR3 sequence is 14 residues long. V dropped 6 bases and J dropped 5; count of bases not matched to a gene: 9. Germline CDR1 is LNHDA and CDR2 is SQIVND (reference sequence). Points on this clone: What it binds is unknown.

The rearrangement joins TRBV19 to TRBJ1-2; 7 nucleotides match TRBD1. Sequencing was done on a sample of PBMCs. This TCR derives from a woman aged 40 to 50 in good health and CMV-seronegative. The CDR3 bases are TGTGCCAGTAGGATAAGGACAGGCCCGTATGGCTACACCTTC. Encoded protein: CASRIRTGPYGYTF. Complete variable domain (other parts from reference TRBV19 and TRBJ1-2): DGGITQSPKYLFRKEGQNVTLSCEQNLNHDAMYWYRQDPGQGLRLIYYSQIVNDFQKGDIAEGYSVSREKKESFPLTVTSAQKNPTAFYLCASRIRTGPYGYTFGSGTRLTVV.